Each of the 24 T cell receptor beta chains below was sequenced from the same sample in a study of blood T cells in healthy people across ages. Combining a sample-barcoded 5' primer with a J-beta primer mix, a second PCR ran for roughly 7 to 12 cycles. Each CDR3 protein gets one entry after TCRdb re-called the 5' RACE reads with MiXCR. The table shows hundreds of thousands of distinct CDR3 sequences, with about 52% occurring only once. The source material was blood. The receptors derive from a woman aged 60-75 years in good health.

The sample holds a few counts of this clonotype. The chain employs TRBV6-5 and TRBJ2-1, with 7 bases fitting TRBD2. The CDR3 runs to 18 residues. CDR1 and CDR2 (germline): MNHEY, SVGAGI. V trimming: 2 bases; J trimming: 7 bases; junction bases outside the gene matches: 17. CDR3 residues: CASSYGVSAGADRNEQFF. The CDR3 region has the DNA TGTGCCAGCAGTTACGGCGTGTCGGCGGGAGCGGATAGGAATGAGCAGTTCTTC.

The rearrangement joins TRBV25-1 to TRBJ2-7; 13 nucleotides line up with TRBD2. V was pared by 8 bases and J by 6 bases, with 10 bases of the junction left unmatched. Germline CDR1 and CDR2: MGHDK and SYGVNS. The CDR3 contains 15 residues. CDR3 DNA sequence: TGTGCCAGCGGCCCCCGACTAGCGGGAGGTGGCGAGCAGTACTTC. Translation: CASGPRLAGGGEQYF.

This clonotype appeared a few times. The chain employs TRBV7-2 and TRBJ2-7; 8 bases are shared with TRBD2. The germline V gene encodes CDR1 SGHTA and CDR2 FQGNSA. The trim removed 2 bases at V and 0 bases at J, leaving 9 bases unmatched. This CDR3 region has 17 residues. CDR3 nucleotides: TGTGCCAGCAGCTTATACCGGGAGGGCCGGAGCTCCTACGAGCAGTACTTC. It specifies CASSLYREGRSSYEQYF. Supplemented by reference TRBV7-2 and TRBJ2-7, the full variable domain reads GAGVSQSPSNKVTEKGKDVELRCDPISGHTALYWYRQSLGQGLEFLIYFQGNSAPDKSGLPSDRFSAERTGGSVSTLTIQRTQQEDSAVYLCASSLYREGRSSYEQYFGPGTRLTVT.

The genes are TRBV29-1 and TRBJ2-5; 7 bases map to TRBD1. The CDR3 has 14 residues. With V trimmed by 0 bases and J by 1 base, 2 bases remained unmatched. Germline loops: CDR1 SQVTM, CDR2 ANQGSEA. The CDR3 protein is CSVEDTGAQETQYF. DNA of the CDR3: TGCAGCGTTGAAGATACAGGGGCCCAAGAGACCCAGTACTTC.

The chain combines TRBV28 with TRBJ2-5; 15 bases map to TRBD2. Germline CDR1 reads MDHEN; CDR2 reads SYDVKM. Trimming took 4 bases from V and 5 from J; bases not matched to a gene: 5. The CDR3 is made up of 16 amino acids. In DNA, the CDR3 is TGTGCCAGCAGTTGGGGACTAGCGGGAGGATTGGAGACCCAGTACTTC. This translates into CASSWGLAGGLETQYF.

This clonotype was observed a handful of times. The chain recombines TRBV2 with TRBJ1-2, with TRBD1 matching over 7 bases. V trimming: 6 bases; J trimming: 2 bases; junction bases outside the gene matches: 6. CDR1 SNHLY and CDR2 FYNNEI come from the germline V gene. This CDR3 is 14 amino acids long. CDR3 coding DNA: TGTGCCAGCAGGGGACAGACGGAGAACTATGGCTACACCTTC. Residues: CASRGQTENYGYTF.

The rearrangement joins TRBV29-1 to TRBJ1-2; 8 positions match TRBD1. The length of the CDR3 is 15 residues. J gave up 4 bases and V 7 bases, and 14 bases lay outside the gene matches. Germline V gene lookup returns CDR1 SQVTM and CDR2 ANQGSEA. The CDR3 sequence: CSAEPGGASLYGYTF. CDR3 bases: TGCAGCGCTGAGCCAGGGGGCGCATCCCTCTATGGCTACACCTTC.

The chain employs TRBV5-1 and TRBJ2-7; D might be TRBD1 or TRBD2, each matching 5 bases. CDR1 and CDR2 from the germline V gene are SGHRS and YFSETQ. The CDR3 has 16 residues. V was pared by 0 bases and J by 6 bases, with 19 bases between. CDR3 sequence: CASSLVGDRDLGEQYF. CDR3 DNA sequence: TGCGCCAGCAGCTTGGTGGGGGATAGGGATCTGGGCGAGCAGTACTTC.

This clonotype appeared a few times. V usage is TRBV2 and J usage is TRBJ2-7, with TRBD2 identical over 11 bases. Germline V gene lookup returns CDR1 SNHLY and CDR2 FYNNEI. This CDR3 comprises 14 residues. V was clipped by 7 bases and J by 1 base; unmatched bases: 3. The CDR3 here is CASISGRGSYEQYF. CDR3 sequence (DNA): TGTGCCAGCATTAGCGGGAGGGGGTCCTACGAGCAGTACTTC.

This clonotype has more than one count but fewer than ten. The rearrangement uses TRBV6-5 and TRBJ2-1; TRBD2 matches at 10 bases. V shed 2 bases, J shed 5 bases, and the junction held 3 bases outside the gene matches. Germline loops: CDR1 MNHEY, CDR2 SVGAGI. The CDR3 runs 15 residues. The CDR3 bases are TGTGCCAGCAGTTACGGACTAGCGGAGGACAATGAGCAGTTCTTC. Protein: CASSYGLAEDNEQFF.

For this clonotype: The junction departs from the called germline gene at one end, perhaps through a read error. The CDR3 DNA sequence: TGCAGTGCGAGAGAGCTTACGGGCAATCAGCCCCAGCATTTT. Its protein is CSARELTGNQPQHF. The chain has TRBV20-1 and TRBJ1-5; D gene unclear. Germline values: CDR1 DFQATT, CDR2 SNEGSKA (reference sequence). This CDR3 comprises 14 residues.

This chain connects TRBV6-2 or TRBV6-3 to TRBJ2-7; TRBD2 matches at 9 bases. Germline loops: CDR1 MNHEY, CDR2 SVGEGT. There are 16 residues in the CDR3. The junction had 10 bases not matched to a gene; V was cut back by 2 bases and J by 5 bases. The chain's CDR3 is CASSYPISGRGDEQYF. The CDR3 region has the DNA TGTGCCAGCAGTTACCCGATTAGCGGGAGAGGCGACGAGCAGTACTTC.

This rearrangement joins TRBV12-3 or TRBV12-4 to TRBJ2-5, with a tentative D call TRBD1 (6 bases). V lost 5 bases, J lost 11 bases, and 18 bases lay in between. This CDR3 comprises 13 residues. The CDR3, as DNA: TGTGCCAGCAGTACGGACAGCTACAATGAGCAGTACTTC. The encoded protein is CASSTDSYNEQYF.

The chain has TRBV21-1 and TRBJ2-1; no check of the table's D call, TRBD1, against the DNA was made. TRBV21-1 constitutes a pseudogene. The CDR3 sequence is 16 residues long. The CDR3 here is CASSETRGLKDNEQFF. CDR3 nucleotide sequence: TGTGCCAGCAGCGAGACCAGGGGTCTGAAGGACAATGAGCAGTTCTTC.

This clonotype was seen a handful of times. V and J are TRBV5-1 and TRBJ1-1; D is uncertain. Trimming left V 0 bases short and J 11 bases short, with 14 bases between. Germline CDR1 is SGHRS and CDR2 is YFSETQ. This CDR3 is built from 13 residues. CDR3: CASSLDVPGPAFF. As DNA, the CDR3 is TGCGCCAGCAGCTTGGACGTACCGGGTCCGGCTTTCTTT.

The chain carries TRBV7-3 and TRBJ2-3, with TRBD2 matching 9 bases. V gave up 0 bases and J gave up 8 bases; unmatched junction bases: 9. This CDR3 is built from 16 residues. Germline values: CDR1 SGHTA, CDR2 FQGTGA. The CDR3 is CASSLTPSGIGGTQYF. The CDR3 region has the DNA TGTGCCAGCAGCTTAACGCCTAGCGGGATAGGTGGTACGCAGTATTTT.

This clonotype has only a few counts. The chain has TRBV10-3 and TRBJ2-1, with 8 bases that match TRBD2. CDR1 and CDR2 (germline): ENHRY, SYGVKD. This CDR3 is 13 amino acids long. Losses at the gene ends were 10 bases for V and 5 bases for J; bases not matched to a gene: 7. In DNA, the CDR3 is TGTGCCACCGCTCGGGAGGGCAACAATGAGCAGTTCTTC. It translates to CATAREGNNEQFF.

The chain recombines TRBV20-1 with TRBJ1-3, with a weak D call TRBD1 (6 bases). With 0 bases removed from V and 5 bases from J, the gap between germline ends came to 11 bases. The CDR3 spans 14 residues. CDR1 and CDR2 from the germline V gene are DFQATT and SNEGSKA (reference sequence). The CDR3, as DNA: TGCAGTGCTAGAGATCCCACAGGGAGAAACACCATATATTTT. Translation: CSARDPTGRNTIYF.

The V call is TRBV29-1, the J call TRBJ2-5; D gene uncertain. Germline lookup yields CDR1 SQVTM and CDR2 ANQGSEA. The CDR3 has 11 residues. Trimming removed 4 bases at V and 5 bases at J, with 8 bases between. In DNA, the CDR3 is TGCAGCGTTGTTTATGGGGAGACCCAGTACTTC. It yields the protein CSVVYGETQYF.

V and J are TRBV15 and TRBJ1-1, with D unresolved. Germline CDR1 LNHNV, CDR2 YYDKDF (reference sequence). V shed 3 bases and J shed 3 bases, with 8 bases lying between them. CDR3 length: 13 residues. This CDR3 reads CATSRQEDTEAFF. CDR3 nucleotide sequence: TGTGCCACCAGCAGGCAGGAGGACACTGAAGCTTTCTTT.

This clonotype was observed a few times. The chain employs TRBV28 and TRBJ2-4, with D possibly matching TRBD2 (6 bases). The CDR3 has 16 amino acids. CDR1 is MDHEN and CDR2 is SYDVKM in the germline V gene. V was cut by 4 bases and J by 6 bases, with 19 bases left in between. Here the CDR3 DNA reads TGTGCCAGCAGTTCCTATCGACTAGAGTGGGCAAACATTCAGTACTTC. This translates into CASSSYRLEWANIQYF.

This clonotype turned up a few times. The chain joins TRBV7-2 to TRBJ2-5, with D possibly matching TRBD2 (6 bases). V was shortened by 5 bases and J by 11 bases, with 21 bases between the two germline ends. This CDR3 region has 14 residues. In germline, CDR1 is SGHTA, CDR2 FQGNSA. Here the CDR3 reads CASSRDSPPDEQYF. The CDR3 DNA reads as TGTGCCAGCAGCCGGGACTCGCCCCCAGATGAGCAGTACTTC.

CDR3 region: CASTREAGDSYNEQYF. For the CDR3, the DNA is TGTGCCAGCACCCGAGAAGCGGGTGACTCCTACAATGAGCAGTACTTC. The chain couples TRBV11-2 to TRBJ2-1, with a tentative D call TRBD2 (6 bases). The DNA end is more similar to TRBJ2-7, so the J call may be wrong. Germline V gene sequence: CDR1 SGHAT, CDR2 FQNNGV. This CDR3 spans 16 amino acids.

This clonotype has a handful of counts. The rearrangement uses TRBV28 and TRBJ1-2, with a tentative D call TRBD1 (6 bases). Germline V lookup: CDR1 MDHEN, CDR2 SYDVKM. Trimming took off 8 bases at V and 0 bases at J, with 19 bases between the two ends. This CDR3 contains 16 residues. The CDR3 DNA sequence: TGTGCCAGCTCATTAACACGACAGGTAGCTAACTATGGCTACACCTTC. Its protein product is CASSLTRQVANYGYTF.